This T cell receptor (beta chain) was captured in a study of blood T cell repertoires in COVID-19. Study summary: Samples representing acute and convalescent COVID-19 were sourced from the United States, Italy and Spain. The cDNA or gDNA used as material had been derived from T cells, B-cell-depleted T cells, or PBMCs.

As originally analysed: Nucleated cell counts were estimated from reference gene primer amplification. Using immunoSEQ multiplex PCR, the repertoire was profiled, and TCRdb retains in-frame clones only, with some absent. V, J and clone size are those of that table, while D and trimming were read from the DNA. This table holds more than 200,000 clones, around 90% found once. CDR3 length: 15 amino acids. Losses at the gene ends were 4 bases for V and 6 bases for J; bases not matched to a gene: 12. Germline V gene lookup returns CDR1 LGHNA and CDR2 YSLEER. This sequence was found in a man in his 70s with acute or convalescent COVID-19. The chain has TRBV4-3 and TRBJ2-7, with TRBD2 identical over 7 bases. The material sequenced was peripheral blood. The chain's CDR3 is CASSLGTTPFGEQYF. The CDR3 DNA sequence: TGCGCCAGCAGCCTAGGGACTACACCCTTTGGCGAGCAGTACTTC.